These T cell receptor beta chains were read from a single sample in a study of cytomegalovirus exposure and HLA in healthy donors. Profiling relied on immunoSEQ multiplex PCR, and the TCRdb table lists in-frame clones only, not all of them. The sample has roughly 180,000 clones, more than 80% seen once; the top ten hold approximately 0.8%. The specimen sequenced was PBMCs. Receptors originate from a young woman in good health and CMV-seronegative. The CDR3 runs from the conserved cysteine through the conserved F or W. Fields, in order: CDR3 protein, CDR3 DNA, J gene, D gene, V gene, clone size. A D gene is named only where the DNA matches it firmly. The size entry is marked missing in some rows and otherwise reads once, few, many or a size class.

cdr3_aa: CASSTHNGGTEAFF
cdr3_nt: TGTGCCAGCAGTACCCACAACGGAGGAACTGAAGCTTTCTTT
j_call: TRBJ1-1
d_call: .
v_call: TRBV28
clone_size: .

cdr3_aa: CASSISSLARYEQYF
cdr3_nt: TGTGCCAGTAGTATTTCTTCGCTAGCGCGTTACGAGCAGTACTTC
j_call: TRBJ2-7
d_call: .
v_call: TRBV19
clone_size: .

cdr3_aa: CATSRPLQEPNTGWELFF
cdr3_nt: TGTGCCACCAGCAGACCATTACAGGAACCCAACACCGGGTGGGAGCTGTTTTTT
j_call: TRBJ2-2
d_call: .
v_call: TRBV15
clone_size: .

cdr3_aa: CASSDQNSEQFF
cdr3_nt: TGTGCCAGCAGTGACCAAAACTCGGAGCAGTTCTTC
j_call: TRBJ2-1
d_call: .
v_call: TRBV6-1
clone_size: .

cdr3_aa: CASSLTALNYEQYF
cdr3_nt: TGTGCCAGCAGCTTGACAGCACTTAACTACGAGCAGTACTTC
j_call: TRBJ2-7
d_call: .
v_call: TRBV11-2
clone_size: .

cdr3_aa: CASRVGGSNTEAFF
cdr3_nt: TGTGCCAGCAGGGTGGGGGGGTCGAACACTGAAGCTTTCTTT
j_call: TRBJ1-1
d_call: .
v_call: TRBV5-4
clone_size: .

cdr3_aa: CAIRWQSSGNTGELFF
cdr3_nt: TGTGCCATCAGATGGCAGTCTAGCGGAAACACCGGGGAGCTGTTTTTT
j_call: TRBJ2-2
d_call: TRBD2
v_call: TRBV10-3
clone_size: .

cdr3_aa: CASSPTSGGDNEQFF
cdr3_nt: TGTGCCAGCAGTCCGACTAGCGGGGGAGACAATGAGCAGTTCTTC
j_call: TRBJ2-1
d_call: TRBD2
v_call: TRBV11-2
clone_size: .

cdr3_aa: CASSSRVRRAGQFF
cdr3_nt: TGTGCCAGCAGTTCGAGGGTTCGACGAGCGGGGCAGTTCTTC
j_call: TRBJ2-1
d_call: .
v_call: TRBV6-5
clone_size: .

cdr3_aa: CASSLRQGGPYEQYF
cdr3_nt: TGTGCCAGCAGTTTAAGGCAGGGTGGGCCCTACGAGCAGTACTTC
j_call: TRBJ2-7
d_call: .
v_call: TRBV27
clone_size: once

cdr3_aa: CASSDRAGSSYNEQFF
cdr3_nt: TGTGCCAGCAGTGATAGAGCGGGAAGCTCCTACAATGAGCAGTTCTTC
j_call: TRBJ2-1
d_call: TRBD2
v_call: TRBV6-1
clone_size: once

cdr3_aa: CASSEKSSSYEQYF
cdr3_nt: TGTGCCAGCAGTGAGAAGAGTTCTTCCTACGAGCAGTACTTC
j_call: TRBJ2-7
d_call: .
v_call: TRBV5-8
clone_size: .

cdr3_aa: CASNNDRWGNTEAFF
cdr3_nt: TGTGCCAGCAACAACGACAGGTGGGGAAACACTGAAGCTTTCTTT
j_call: TRBJ1-1
d_call: .
v_call: TRBV27
clone_size: .

cdr3_aa: CASSLDRVGAVHEQYF
cdr3_nt: TGTGCCAGCAGCTTAGATCGGGTAGGCGCCGTCCACGAGCAGTACTTC
j_call: TRBJ2-7
d_call: .
v_call: TRBV11-3
clone_size: .

cdr3_aa: CASSGRDFYNEQFF
cdr3_nt: TGTGCCAGCAGCGGTCGGGACTTCTACAATGAGCAGTTCTTC
j_call: TRBJ2-1
d_call: .
v_call: TRBV9
clone_size: .

cdr3_aa: CASQLRGEKLFF
cdr3_nt: TGTGCCAGCCAACTTAGGGGTGAAAAACTGTTTTTT
j_call: TRBJ1-4
d_call: .
v_call: TRBV28
clone_size: .

cdr3_aa: CASSYPPMGGGRYEQYF
cdr3_nt: TGTGCCAGCAGTTATCCCCCTATGGGGGGAGGGCGCTACGAGCAGTACTTC
j_call: TRBJ2-7
d_call: TRBD2
v_call: TRBV28
clone_size: .

cdr3_aa: CASSLTRRPGTDTQYF
cdr3_nt: TGTGCCAGCAGCCTGACTAGGAGGCCTGGCACAGATACGCAGTATTTT
j_call: TRBJ2-3
d_call: .
v_call: TRBV28
clone_size: .

cdr3_aa: CASSASGTSGASYNEQFF
cdr3_nt: TGTGCCAGCAGCGCTAGTGGGACTAGCGGGGCCTCCTACAATGAGCAGTTCTTC
j_call: TRBJ2-1
d_call: TRBD2
v_call: TRBV9
clone_size: .

cdr3_aa: CASSLPGQAQMWETQYF
cdr3_nt: TGTGCCAGCAGTTTACCAGGACAGGCTCAAATGTGGGAGACCCAGTACTTC
j_call: TRBJ2-5
d_call: TRBD1
v_call: TRBV27
clone_size: .

cdr3_aa: CASSLVAAYEQYF
cdr3_nt: TGCGCCAGCAGCTTGGTTGCGGCATACGAGCAGTACTTC
j_call: TRBJ2-7
d_call: .
v_call: TRBV5-1
clone_size: .

cdr3_aa: CASRWTANYGYTF
cdr3_nt: TGTGCCAGCAGATGGACAGCTAACTATGGCTACACCTTC
j_call: TRBJ1-2
d_call: .
v_call: TRBV28
clone_size: .

cdr3_aa: CASSERELARSTQYF
cdr3_nt: TGTGCCAGCAGTGAAAGGGAGTTAGCTCGGTCGACCCAGTACTTC
j_call: TRBJ2-5
d_call: .
v_call: TRBV2
clone_size: .

cdr3_aa: CASSLASPAGVTGELFF
cdr3_nt: TGCGCCAGCAGCTTGGCATCTCCAGCGGGTGTCACCGGGGAGCTGTTTTTT
j_call: TRBJ2-2
d_call: .
v_call: TRBV5-1
clone_size: few

cdr3_aa: CASSQLTTQYNEQFF
cdr3_nt: TGCGCCAGCAGCCAACTCACGACACAGTACAATGAGCAGTTCTTC
j_call: TRBJ2-1
d_call: .
v_call: TRBV4-1
clone_size: .

cdr3_aa: CASSLGKGGTEAFF
cdr3_nt: TGTGCCAGCAGCTTAGGGAAGGGAGGGACTGAAGCTTTCTTT
j_call: TRBJ1-1
d_call: .
v_call: TRBV7-3
clone_size: few

cdr3_aa: CASSLNSGRNTGELFF
cdr3_nt: TGTGCCAGCAGCTTGAACAGCGGGAGAAACACCGGGGAGCTGTTTTTT
j_call: TRBJ2-2
d_call: TRBD2
v_call: TRBV7-3
clone_size: .

cdr3_aa: CASTGIQGEKLFF
cdr3_nt: TGTGCCAGTACGGGGATACAGGGGGAAAAACTGTTTTTT
j_call: TRBJ1-4
d_call: TRBD1
v_call: TRBV19
clone_size: .

cdr3_aa: CASSLEAGGAGETQYF
cdr3_nt: TGCGCCAGCAGCTTGGAGGCGGGAGGGGCTGGAGAGACCCAGTACTTC
j_call: TRBJ2-5
d_call: TRBD2
v_call: TRBV5-1
clone_size: .

cdr3_aa: CASSQEANLGYGYTF
cdr3_nt: TGCGCCAGCAGCCAAGAAGCGAATCTAGGCTATGGCTACACCTTC
j_call: TRBJ1-2
d_call: .
v_call: TRBV4-1
clone_size: .

cdr3_aa: CASSASLQGEQYF
cdr3_nt: TGTGCCAGCAGTGCAAGCCTACAGGGTGAGCAGTACTTC
j_call: TRBJ2-7
d_call: .
v_call: TRBV27
clone_size: once

cdr3_aa: CASSQSLGQGAREQYF
cdr3_nt: TGTGCCAGCAGCCAGAGCCTTGGACAGGGGGCGCGGGAGCAGTACTTC
j_call: TRBJ2-7
d_call: TRBD1
v_call: TRBV5-4
clone_size: once

cdr3_aa: CASSYWTDSYNEQFF
cdr3_nt: TGTGCCAGCAGCTACTGGACTGACTCTTACAATGAGCAGTTCTTC
j_call: TRBJ2-1
d_call: .
v_call: TRBV11-2
clone_size: .

cdr3_aa: CASSLSSGAGNEQFF
cdr3_nt: TGTGCCAGCAGCCTCTCCAGCGGGGCAGGGAATGAGCAGTTCTTC
j_call: TRBJ2-1
d_call: TRBD2
v_call: TRBV9
clone_size: .

cdr3_aa: CASSYRAGGDTGELFF
cdr3_nt: TGTGCCAGCAGTTACAGGGCGGGGGGTGACACCGGGGAGCTGTTTTTT
j_call: TRBJ2-2
d_call: TRBD2
v_call: TRBV6-6
clone_size: .

cdr3_aa: CAWSVLRAGPSYEQYF
cdr3_nt: TGTGCCTGGAGTGTACTGCGAGCGGGACCCTCCTACGAGCAGTACTTC
j_call: TRBJ2-7
d_call: TRBD2
v_call: TRBV30
clone_size: .

cdr3_aa: CAIQGQDASYEQYF
cdr3_nt: TGTGCCATTCAGGGACAAGATGCTTCCTACGAGCAGTACTTC
j_call: TRBJ2-7
d_call: .
v_call: TRBV28
clone_size: .

cdr3_aa: CASTQPGGGEKLFF
cdr3_nt: TGTGCCAGCACCCAGCCGGGGGGTGGGGAAAAACTGTTTTTT
j_call: TRBJ1-4
d_call: .
v_call: TRBV11-2
clone_size: few

cdr3_aa: CASSLLQGRTEAFF
cdr3_nt: TGTGCCAGCAGCTTATTACAGGGGCGGACTGAAGCTTTCTTT
j_call: TRBJ1-1
d_call: TRBD1
v_call: TRBV11-2
clone_size: .

cdr3_aa: CASSPTGVYGYTF
cdr3_nt: TGTGCCAGCAGCCCGACAGGGGTCTATGGCTACACCTTC
j_call: TRBJ1-2
d_call: TRBD1
v_call: TRBV7-9
clone_size: .

cdr3_aa: CASSPRQGGDTGELFF
cdr3_nt: TGTGCTAGCAGCCCGCGACAGGGTGGTGACACCGGGGAGCTGTTTTTT
j_call: TRBJ2-2
d_call: TRBD1
v_call: TRBV7-7
clone_size: .

cdr3_aa: CASSLGTGGDTQYF
cdr3_nt: TGTGCCAGCAGCTTAGGTACCGGGGGAGATACGCAGTATTTT
j_call: TRBJ2-3
d_call: .
v_call: TRBV11-2
clone_size: .

cdr3_aa: CASSYLSAREETQYF
cdr3_nt: TGTGCCAGCAGCTACCTATCCGCGAGGGAAGAGACCCAGTACTTC
j_call: TRBJ2-5
d_call: .
v_call: TRBV5-6
clone_size: .

cdr3_aa: CASSFSGSHNEQFF
cdr3_nt: TGCGCCAGCAGCTTTAGCGGGAGTCACAATGAGCAGTTCTTC
j_call: TRBJ2-1
d_call: TRBD2
v_call: TRBV5-1
clone_size: .

cdr3_aa: CAISELDTGNQPQHF
cdr3_nt: TGTGCCATCAGTGAGCTTGACACCGGCAATCAGCCCCAGCATTTT
j_call: TRBJ1-5
d_call: .
v_call: TRBV10-3
clone_size: once

cdr3_aa: CASSPLTPGQGGGGTEAFF
cdr3_nt: TGTGCCAGCAGTCCTTTGACGCCGGGACAGGGAGGCGGGGGCACTGAAGCTTTCTTT
j_call: TRBJ1-1
d_call: TRBD1
v_call: TRBV2
clone_size: .